The entry below gives a single TCR beta chain sequence along with its context. No antigen is known for it. This record belongs to a study of neoadjuvant anti-PD-1 for oral cavity cancer. As for time point: after neoadjuvant nivolumab, at surgical resection. Stage II-IVA oral cavity squamous cell carcinoma was new and untreated by systemic or radiation therapy. Whole-study findings and limits: Post-nivolumab, blood T cell clonality was significantly elevated in non-responders. Higher pretreatment Treg/Th17 ratios tracked higher pretreatment blood clonality.

The protocol was immunoSEQ multiplex PCR, while the TCRdb copy is restricted to in-frame clones and leaves out a portion. The sample carries more than 8,000 clones, around 60% recorded once. The sequences come from PBMCs, collected after nivolumab (anti-PD-1) treatment. The source is a person between 40 and 80 years old with oral cavity squamous cell carcinoma.

The CDR3 region is CSVRGGQNTEAFF. The CDR3 nucleotides are TGCAGCGTCAGGGGGGGGCAGAACACTGAAGCTTTCTTT. The chain recombines TRBV29-1 with TRBJ1-1; TRBD1 aligns across 7 bases. The V and J ends lost 6 bases and 1 base, in that order; junction bases with no gene match: 5. Germline values: CDR1 SQVTM, CDR2 ANQGSEA. The CDR3 consists of 13 residues.